This entry describes one TCR beta chain. These data originate in a study of T cells in Graves' hyperthyroidism and ophthalmopathy. TCR beta CDR3 region amplification was performed from RNA transcripts. An initial round of RT-PCR targeting the TCR CDR3 relied on the HTBI primer set. TCRdb passed the multiplex PCR reads through MiXCR, listing each CDR3 protein once. The sample includes about 510,000 distinct CDR3 sequences, 46% of them seen just once. Looked up from germline, CDR1 is MGHDK and CDR2 is SYGVNS. CDR3 length: 16 amino acids. This chain joins TRBV25-1 and TRBJ2-5; tentatively, D is TRBD2 (5 bases). The TCR comes from an adult woman with Graves' disease, either hyperthyroidism or ophthalmopathy (not recorded which). The specimen was peripheral blood or thyroid tissue (not recorded which). The CDR3 bases are TGTGCTAGAGTGCTTCTTGGCCCGGGGAGTGAAGAGACCCAGTACTTC. This gives the protein CARVLLGPGSEETQYF.